This is a list of T cell receptor beta chains from one sample in a study of cytomegalovirus exposure and HLA in healthy donors. This table comes from immunoSEQ multiplex PCR, and its TCRdb copy is limited to in-frame clones, with some not included. This sample has over 50,000 clones, with 70% to 80% found just once. The sample taken for sequencing was PBMCs. These receptors were collected from a man aged 45-65 years in good health and CMV-seropositive. Both conserved end residues are part of each CDR3. A D gene is named only where the DNA matches it firmly. Clone size is shown for a subset of rows, as once, few, many or a class of expanded clone.

v_call	d_call	cdr3_length	clone_size	j_call	cdr3_nt	cdr3_aa
TRBV18	.	16	.	TRBJ1-4	TGTGCCAGCTCACCAGGGCGGGGGACAACTAATGAAAAACTGTTTTTT	CASSPGRGTTNEKLFF
TRBV5-1	TRBD1	15	.	TRBJ1-6	TGCGCCAGCAGCTTGTCGGGACAGGGAAATTCACCCCTCCACTTT	CASSLSGQGNSPLHF
TRBV4-2	.	14	.	TRBJ2-1	TGTGCCAGCAGCCCTACCACAGGGCGCGATGAGCAGTTCTTC	CASSPTTGRDEQFF
TRBV25-1	.	14	.	TRBJ1-5	TGTGCCAGCAGTGAATGGCACCACAATCAGCCCCAGCATTTT	CASSEWHHNQPQHF
TRBV2	.	15	.	TRBJ1-4	TGTGCCAGCAGTGGAAGGCGGGGGGACAATGAAAAACTGTTTTTT	CASSGRRGDNEKLFF
TRBV6-4	TRBD1	14	.	TRBJ1-4	TGTGCCAGCAGCCCCGGGACAGGGCATGAAAAACTGTTTTTT	CASSPGTGHEKLFF
TRBV5-1	TRBD1	14	.	TRBJ2-3	TGCGCCAGCAGCTCGACAGGGCGCACAGATACGCAGTATTTT	CASSSTGRTDTQYF
TRBV10-3	TRBD1	15	once	TRBJ1-1	TGTGCCACCCGGGGAACAGGGGTCGGGAACACTGAAGCTTTCTTT	CATRGTGVGNTEAFF
TRBV5-8	.	14	.	TRBJ1-2	TGTGCCAGCAGCTGGACAGATATTAACTATGGCTACACCTTC	CASSWTDINYGYTF
TRBV2	TRBD2	15	.	TRBJ2-3	TGTGCCAGCAGTGTAGCGGGAGAACGAGGAGATACGCAGTATTTT	CASSVAGERGDTQYF
TRBV7-7	.	13	.	TRBJ1-2	TGTGCTAGCAGTAAACGGGGATCAGGTGGCTACACCTTC	CASSKRGSGGYTF
TRBV9	TRBD1	15	few	TRBJ2-7	TGTGCCAGCAGCTCCCAGGGGGCCAGCTCATACGAGCAGTACTTC	CASSSQGASSYEQYF
TRBV5-1	TRBD1	15	few	TRBJ1-4	TGCGCCAGCAGCCTGCGACAGGGTTGGAATGAAAAACTGTTTTTT	CASSLRQGWNEKLFF
TRBV7-9	TRBD2	16	.	TRBJ2-2	TGTGCCAGCAGCCTTCAACTAGCGGCGAACACCGGGGAGCTGTTTTTT	CASSLQLAANTGELFF
TRBV2	TRBD2	15	.	TRBJ2-7	TGTGCCAGCAGTGAAGGTCTAGCGGGAGACTACGAGCAGTACTTC	CASSEGLAGDYEQYF
TRBV4-3	TRBD2	15	.	TRBJ2-3	TGCGCCAGCAGCCAAGATTCTAGCGGGGGAGATACGCAGTATTTT	CASSQDSSGGDTQYF
TRBV27	TRBD1	18	few	TRBJ2-4	TGTGCCAGCAGTTTATTCCCCGCGGACAGGCTAGCCAAAAACATTCAGTACTTC	CASSLFPADRLAKNIQYF
TRBV7-9	.	15	.	TRBJ2-5	TGTGCCAGCAGCTTAGGTGGTTCAGGCCAAGAGACCCAGTACTTC	CASSLGGSGQETQYF
TRBV10-3	.	14	.	TRBJ1-2	TGTGCCATCAGCCCAATAGAGTCGCCTTCGGGATTCGCCTTC	CAISPIESPSGFAF
TRBV7-2	TRBD2	16	.	TRBJ2-1	TGTGCCGGCAGCTCCCAAGCGGGGGGGCCCCGGGACGAGCAGTTCTTC	CAGSSQAGGPRDEQFF
TRBV27	.	14	.	TRBJ1-2	TGTGCCAGCAGTTTATCGAGGTCTTTCTATGGCTACACCTTC	CASSLSRSFYGYTF
TRBV7-9	TRBD1	14	.	TRBJ2-1	TGTGCCAGCGAGTACGGGACAGGGTACAATGAGCAGTTCTTC	CASEYGTGYNEQFF
TRBV27	TRBD2	14	few	TRBJ2-7	TGTGCCAGCAGCTCCGGGACTAGTTCCTACGAGCAGTACTTC	CASSSGTSSYEQYF
TRBV13	TRBD2	14	.	TRBJ2-7	TGTGCCAGCTGCCGGGGGAGGGATACCTACGAGCAGTACTTC	CASCRGRDTYEQYF
TRBV2	.	15	.	TRBJ1-1	TGTGCCAGCAGTCCCACCCCCTCGACAGCCAGTGAAGCTTTCTTT	CASSPTPSTASEAFF
TRBV19	TRBD2	17	once	TRBJ2-1	TGTGCCAGTAGTAGCCGACTAGCGGGGGGCCGGGGGGATGAGCAGTTCTTC	CASSSRLAGGRGDEQFF
TRBV5-1	.	14	.	TRBJ1-1	TGCGCCAGCAGCTTGAGGGGATTGAACACTGAAGCTTTCTTT	CASSLRGLNTEAFF
TRBV10-3	.	11	.	TRBJ1-1	TGTGCCACCAAACTCCTCGGGGAAGCTTTCTTT	CATKLLGEAFF
TRBV7-9	.	15	.	TRBJ1-2	TGTGCCAGCAGCGTCCAGACACGAAGCCTCTATGGCTACACCTTC	CASSVQTRSLYGYTF
TRBV6-5	TRBD1	15	.	TRBJ2-7	TGTGCCAGCGGACGGACGGGACAGGGTTCCTACGAGCAGTACTTC	CASGRTGQGSYEQYF
TRBV5-1	TRBD2	15	.	TRBJ2-7	TGCGCCAGCAGCCTGGGGGCGGGGGGGGCCTACGAGCAGTACTTC	CASSLGAGGAYEQYF
TRBV4-1	.	17	.	TRBJ1-3	TGCGCCAGCAGCGCCACCCCTACAGGGTTCTCTGGAAACACCATATATTTT	CASSATPTGFSGNTIYF
TRBV7-9	TRBD1	16	.	TRBJ2-3	TGTGCCAGCCAGCTGCCTCCTCGGAACAGGGGTGATACGCAGTATTTT	CASQLPPRNRGDTQYF
TRBV7-9	TRBD1	14	.	TRBJ2-7	TGTGCCAGCAGCTTGGGACAGGGGGCCTACGAGCAGTACTTC	CASSLGQGAYEQYF
TRBV5-1	.	13	.	TRBJ2-3	TGCGCCAGCAGCTTGGGTCAAGGGGGTACGCAGTATTTT	CASSLGQGGTQYF
TRBV6-5	.	13	.	TRBJ1-1	TGTGCCAGCAGTTTATATCTGAACACTGAAGCTTTCTTT	CASSLYLNTEAFF
TRBV18	TRBD1	15	.	TRBJ1-3	TGTGCCAGCTCACCCACGACAGGGCCGTCAAACACCATATATTTT	CASSPTTGPSNTIYF
TRBV5-1	.	14	.	TRBJ1-5	TGCGCCAGCAGCTTAGAGGGAAAAGGAGGTCCCCAGCATTTT	CASSLEGKGGPQHF
TRBV5-6	.	14	.	TRBJ1-2	TGTGCCAGCAGCCTGGGGGGGGGAGACTATGGCTACACCTTC	CASSLGGGDYGYTF
TRBV9	.	15	few	TRBJ2-7	TGTTCCTGCAGCTCCCAGGGGCCCAGCGCCTACGAGCAGTACTTC	CSCSSQGPSAYEQYF
TRBV28	TRBD2	16	.	TRBJ2-7	TGTGCCAGCAGTTTCCGGGCGGGAGGTGAGGATTACGAGCAGTACTTC	CASSFRAGGEDYEQYF
TRBV7-9	TRBD2	18	.	TRBJ2-2	TGTGCCAGCAGCTTTGGAGGACGCGGGGGATTGAACACCGGGGAGCTGTTTTTT	CASSFGGRGGLNTGELFF
TRBV27	.	11	.	TRBJ2-1	TGTGCCAGCCTTACGAGCAATGAGCAGTTCTTC	CASLTSNEQFF
TRBV6-5	TRBD2	15	.	TRBJ2-7	TGTGCCAGCAGTTATGGCCCAGCGGGAGCCTACGAGCAGTACTTC	CASSYGPAGAYEQYF
TRBV11-2	TRBD2	15	.	TRBJ2-1	TGTGCCAGCAGTCGGGCGGGGGGTAGCTACAATGAGCAGTTCTTC	CASSRAGGSYNEQFF
TRBV9	.	15	.	TRBJ1-4	TGTGCCAGCAGCGTCCTCGGGGGTACTAATGAAAAACTGTTTTTT	CASSVLGGTNEKLFF
TRBV5-6	.	13	few	TRBJ2-7	TGTGCCAGCAGCTTGACTAGGGTTCGCGAGCAGTACTTC	CASSLTRVREQYF
TRBV18	.	16	.	TRBJ1-5	TGTGCCAGCTCACCAATAGGACAGATCGGCAATCAGCCCCAGCATTTT	CASSPIGQIGNQPQHF
TRBV28	TRBD1	16	.	TRBJ1-5	TGTGCCAGCAGTTCCGCCGGGACAGGGCGTCCTCAGCCCCAGCATTTT	CASSSAGTGRPQPQHF
TRBV28	TRBD1	14	.	TRBJ1-3	TGTGCCAGCAGTTTCCGGGACAGGGGAGCCACCATATATTTT	CASSFRDRGATIYF